The 21 T cell receptor beta chains given below trace back to one sample, sequenced in a study of T cell responses to AZD1222 COVID-19 vaccine. Some clones are missing from TCRdb's copy, which holds only in-frame ones; the method was immunoSEQ multiplex PCR. The table lists around 100,000 clones, 75% to 95% of them singletons, with 45% to 55% in the top ten. The sequenced sample was peripheral blood, obtained on day 0 of AZD1222 vaccination. Receptor source: an adult in good health.

The chain couples TRBV7-3 to TRBJ1-2; 10 bases map to TRBD1. This CDR3 spans 15 amino acids. V gave up 4 bases and J gave up 4 bases; unmatched junction bases: 6. Per germline, CDR1 SGHTA and CDR2 FQGTGA. Here the CDR3 DNA reads TGTGCCAGCAGCTCCGGGACAGGGGCAGGCTATGGCTACACCTTC. Translated, it gives CASSSGTGAGYGYTF.

The chain couples TRBV11-3 to TRBJ1-3; D unclear. Per the germline V gene, CDR1 is SGHNT and CDR2 is YENEEA. V was trimmed by 2 bases and J by 0 bases, leaving 11 bases between them. The CDR3 is 16 residues long. CDR3 residues: CASSLPGLFSGNTIYF. CDR3 DNA: TGTGCCAGCAGCTTACCAGGCCTCTTCTCTGGAAACACCATATATTTT.

The V call is TRBV18, the J call TRBJ2-7, with 14 positions matching TRBD2. V shed 5 bases, J shed 7 bases, and the junction held 13 bases outside the gene matches. Germline CDR1 KGHSH, CDR2 LQKENI. This CDR3 has 17 residues. The CDR3 DNA sequence: TGTGCCAGCTCAACATCAATTCCGGGACTAGCGGGAGCAGAGCAGTACTTC. Its protein is CASSTSIPGLAGAEQYF.

Written as DNA, the CDR3 is TGTGCCAGCTCACCACAGGGGGCCAATACGAACACCGGGGAGCTGTTTTTT. Protein product: CASSPQGANTNTGELFF. The chain is built from TRBV18 and TRBJ2-2, with 7 bases matching TRBD1. The ends lost 1 base at V and 0 bases at J; junction bases unmatched: 5. The CDR3 covers 17 residues. From germline, CDR1 is KGHSH and CDR2 LQKENI.

V and J are TRBV4-3 and TRBJ2-3; the match to TRBD2 covers 13 bases. CDR3 size: 18 residues. V gave up 0 bases and J gave up 4 bases; unmatched junction bases: 7. CDR1 is LGHNA, CDR2 YSLEER, per germline. The DNA of the CDR3 is TGCGCCAGCAGCCAAGAACGCGCGGGACTAGCGGGGCCAGATACGCAGTATTTT. Its translation is CASSQERAGLAGPDTQYF.

The rearrangement uses TRBV7-2 and TRBJ2-3; TRBD1 agrees at 7 bases. V shed 5 bases, J shed 3 bases, and the junction held 8 bases outside the gene matches. Germline CDR1 is SGHTA and CDR2 is FQGNSA. The length of the CDR3 is 15 residues. CDR3 DNA sequence: TGTGCCAGCAGCATGAACAGGGGTTGGACAGATACGCAGTATTTT. Protein sequence: CASSMNRGWTDTQYF.

The V call is TRBV9, the J call TRBJ2-7; weak D call: TRBD2 (6 bases). The CDR3 covers 17 residues. Germline V CDR1 and CDR2: SGDLS, YYNGEE. Trimming took 0 bases from V and 6 from J, leaving 22 bases between them. The CDR3 nucleotides read TGTGCCAGCAGCGTAGCTACGGAAGCGGGTTCCCGGCGCGAGCAGTACTTC. This codes for CASSVATEAGSRREQYF.

In its sample, this clone was seen once. The chain joins TRBV7-8 to TRBJ1-6; no clear D gene. Trimming pared 7 bases from V and 6 bases from J, leaving 10 bases between. The germline V gene has CDR1 SGHVS and CDR2 FQNEAQ. This CDR3 spans 13 amino acids. The CDR3 sequence: CASKLGFNSPLHF. In DNA form, the CDR3 reads TGTGCCAGCAAGCTGGGTTTTAATTCACCCCTCCACTTT.

This clone has just one count. V gene TRBV27 combines with J gene TRBJ2-7; 8 bases are a match to TRBD1. This CDR3 spans 12 amino acids. With V trimmed by 9 bases and J by 3 bases, 4 bases remained unmatched. In germline, CDR1 is MNHEY, CDR2 SMNVEV (reference sequence). This CDR3 is CASRTGNYEQYF. In DNA form, the CDR3 reads TGTGCCAGTCGGACAGGGAACTACGAGCAGTACTTC.

V is TRBV27 and J is TRBJ1-5; D is unresolved. CDR3 length: 15 amino acids. The germline V gene has CDR1 MNHEY and CDR2 SMNVEV (reference sequence). V dropped 3 bases and J dropped 4 bases, with 13 bases sitting between them. The CDR3 spells CASSFEGGGNQPQHF. The CDR3, as DNA: TGTGCCAGCAGTTTTGAGGGAGGAGGGAATCAGCCCCAGCATTTT.

The chain is built from TRBV5-4 and TRBJ1-1; the D gene is possibly TRBD1 (5 bases). Germline CDR1 and CDR2: SGHNT and YYREEE (reference sequence). The CDR3 runs to 15 residues. The V gene lost 4 bases and the J gene lost 1 base, with 14 bases spanning the gap. CDR3 sequence reads: CASSLGQAGNTEAFF. The CDR3 DNA follows: TGTGCCAGCAGCCTCGGACAAGCCGGGAACACTGAAGCTTTCTTT.

V and J are TRBV27 and TRBJ2-2, with TRBD1 matching over 8 bases. The ends lost 3 bases at V and 4 bases at J; junction bases unmatched: 4. The germline gives CDR1 MNHEY, CDR2 SMNVEV (reference sequence). This CDR3 is 15 amino acids long. DNA for the CDR3: TGTGCCAGCAGTTTCGGCAGGGGGCGCACCGGGGAGCTGTTTTTT. Protein: CASSFGRGRTGELFF.

The chain joins TRBV29-1 to TRBJ2-7; D is perhaps TRBD1 (6 bases). The CDR3 covers 12 residues. V was shortened by 6 bases and J by 2 bases, with 11 bases between the two germline ends. The germline V gene has CDR1 SQVTM and CDR2 ANQGSEA. The CDR3 DNA is TGCAGCGTGCGACAGGATACCTACGAGCAGTACTTC. The encoded protein is CSVRQDTYEQYF.

The chain combines TRBV27 with TRBJ1-6, with 9 bases lining up with TRBD1. J lost 8 bases, V lost 3 bases, and 14 bases had no gene match. The V gene's germline CDR1 is MNHEY and CDR2 SMNVEV (reference sequence). The length of the CDR3 is 18 residues. The CDR3 region is CASSFYLLRDRAYSPLHF. The CDR3 DNA reads TGTGCCAGCAGTTTCTACCTCCTCCGGGACAGGGCTTATTCACCCCTCCACTTT.

This rearrangement joins TRBV24-1 to TRBJ1-1; 11 bases match TRBD1. The V gene's germline CDR1 is KGHDR and CDR2 SFDVKD. This CDR3 is 14 amino acids long. J was trimmed by 4 bases and V by 4 bases; bases with no gene match: 1. CDR3 in DNA: TGTGCCACCAGTGACGGGACAGGGGGCACTGAAGCTTTCTTT. Encoded protein: CATSDGTGGTEAFF.

This chain connects TRBV28 to TRBJ1-3, with D possibly matching TRBD1 (5 bases). The CDR3 contains 16 residues. The V gene's germline CDR1 is MDHEN and CDR2 SYDVKM. With 5 bases removed from V and 4 bases from J, the gap between germline ends came to 18 bases. The CDR3 spells CASSPSSGLRGNTIYF. The CDR3 DNA is TGTGCCAGCAGTCCCTCATCAGGGTTGAGGGGAAACACCATATATTTT.

The genes are TRBV5-4 and TRBJ2-7, with D perhaps given as TRBD1 or TRBD2 (5 bases each). CDR1 is SGHNT, CDR2 YYREEE, per germline (reference sequence). Trimming stripped 5 bases from V and 7 bases from J, with 25 bases between. The CDR3 loop spans 16 amino acids. CDR3 in DNA: TGTGCCAGCAGTGTGGCCCCCCGGGGCACCCTGGCGGAGCAGTACTTC. This sequence encodes CASSVAPRGTLAEQYF. Together with reference TRBV5-4 and TRBJ2-7, the CDR3 gives the full variable domain: ETGVTQSPTHLIKTRGQQVTLRCSSQSGHNTVSWYQQALGQGPQFIFQYYREEENGRGNFPPRFSGLQFPNYSSELNVNALELDDSALYLCASSVAPRGTLAEQYFGPGTRLTVT.

The chain links TRBV19 to TRBJ2-1; the match to TRBD1 covers 8 bases. Germline V gene lookup returns CDR1 LNHDA and CDR2 SQIVND (reference sequence). The CDR3 is made up of 13 amino acids. J gave up 8 bases and V 6 bases, and 6 bases lay outside the gene matches. CDR3 loop: CASRPDRGHEQFF. In DNA, the CDR3 is TGTGCCAGTAGGCCCGACAGGGGCCATGAGCAGTTCTTC.

This clone was observed once. CDR3: CASSFFQGYGYTF. The DNA for the CDR3 is TGTGCCAGCAGTTTTTTCCAGGGGTATGGCTACACCTTC. V and J are TRBV28 and TRBJ1-2; possible D gene TRBD1, 6 bases. Between the trimmed V and J ends, which lost 3 bases and 5 bases, there was a span of 10 bases. CDR3 length: 13 residues. Germline assignment: CDR1 MDHEN and CDR2 SYDVKM.

V usage is TRBV10-2 and J usage is TRBJ1-4, with 7 bases identical to TRBD1. CDR1 and CDR2 from the germline V gene are WSHSY and SAAADI. Trimming removed 2 bases from V and 3 bases from J; junction bases left unmatched: 3. CDR3 size: 15 residues. CDR3: CASSEGTVSNEKLFF. The DNA of the CDR3 is TGCGCCAGCAGTGAGGGGACAGTTTCTAATGAAAAACTGTTTTTT.

Comment on this clone: Since the CDR3 does not end with the conserved phenylalanine or tryptophan, this likely comes from a read error. It is unclear where the CDR3 begins or ends on the DNA, so no DNA is shown, and the CDR3 is as TCRdb lists it. The chain carries TRBV2 and TRBJ2-7; the table assigns TRBD1, which was not confirmed against the DNA. The CDR3 spans 12 amino acids, including both terminal residues. The germline gives CDR1 SNHLY, CDR2 FYNNEI. The chain's CDR3 is CASSVESGGPLT.